This TCR beta chain was recovered during a study of T-cell memory formation after mild COVID-19. This clonotype was seen at least ten times. The V segment lost 1 base and the J segment 3 bases; nucleotides outside the gene matches: 4. The CDR3 covers 16 residues. Germline CDR1 and CDR2: SGHVS and FQNEAQ. TCRdb reanalysed the 5' RACE reads using MiXCR and keeps one entry per CDR3 protein. Among more than 70,000 distinct CDR3 sequences, 11% to 15% were seen once, and the ten largest hold under 35%. Sequenced material: PBMCs or a T cell subset sorted from them (not recorded which). This TCR was sampled from an adult woman who had mild COVID-19 (a few samples of this study predate the infection). Cell type and time point are not known. The chain joins TRBV7-8 to TRBJ2-1; 9 bases are shared with TRBD2. CDR3 coding DNA: TGTGCCAGCAGCTTAGATTCTAGCGGGGTCTACAATGAGCAGTTCTTC. Amino acids: CASSLDSSGVYNEQFF.